The 6 T cell receptor beta chains in this list originate from one sample, sequenced in a study of T cell responses to AZD1222 COVID-19 vaccine. Measured with immunoSEQ multiplex PCR; TCRdb has only the in-frame clones, and not every one. The sample includes roughly 120,000 clones, around nine tenths of them seen just once. The sample in question was peripheral blood, obtained 28 days after the second AZD1222 dose. Receptors originate from an adult who received the AZD1222 COVID-19 vaccine.

V is TRBV3-1 (or the pseudogene TRBV3-2) and J is TRBJ2-2; TRBD2 aligns across 7 bases. J was trimmed by 0 bases and V by 4 bases; bases with no gene match: 5. The CDR3 covers 16 residues. Germline CDR1 is LGHDT and CDR2 is YNNKEL (reference sequence). The CDR3 region has the DNA TGTGCCAGCAGCCCCGGGGGGATCACGAACACCGGGGAGCTGTTTTTT. It translates to CASSPGGITNTGELFF.

The chain employs TRBV4-2 and TRBJ1-1, with no clear D. Deletions cut 2 bases from V and 0 bases from J, with 10 bases between. This CDR3 is built from 15 residues. Germline values: CDR1 LGHNA, CDR2 YNFKEQ. The CDR3 coding sequence is TGTGCCAGCAGCCAAAAAACTTTGATGAACACTGAAGCTTTCTTT. Amino acid sequence: CASSQKTLMNTEAFF.

The V gene is TRBV27, the J gene TRBJ2-1; TRBD2 might be the D (5 bases). The CDR3 spans 17 residues. Trimming left V 0 bases short and J 0 bases short, with 12 bases between. Germline assignment: CDR1 MNHEY and CDR2 SMNVEV (reference sequence). CDR3 amino acids: CASSLSRAASSYNEQFF. CDR3 nucleotide sequence: TGTGCCAGCAGTTTATCGCGAGCGGCGAGCTCCTACAATGAGCAGTTCTTC.

The chain is built from TRBV4-1 and TRBJ2-1; 13 bases agree with TRBD2. Germline V gene lookup returns CDR1 MGHRA and CDR2 YSYEKL. The CDR3 has 17 residues. The junction had 10 bases not matched to a gene; V was cut back by 2 bases and J by 9 bases. CDR3 in amino acids: CASSQILGTSGIFEQFF. CDR3 nucleotide sequence: TGCGCCAGCAGCCAAATACTAGGGACTAGCGGGATTTTTGAGCAGTTCTTC.

V is TRBV28 and J is TRBJ2-7, with D perhaps matching TRBD2 (6 bases). The CDR3 totals 14 residues. The V end was cut by 6 bases, the J end by 0 bases, with 12 bases between. Germline assignment: CDR1 MDHEN and CDR2 SYDVKM. CDR3 nucleotides: TGTGCCAGCAGACCGGCGGGGAACTCCTACGAGCAGTACTTC. Protein product: CASRPAGNSYEQYF.

J is TRBJ2-5 and V is TRBV5-3, with D perhaps matching TRBD1 or TRBD2 (5 bases each). TRBV5-3 is marked as an open reading frame, function uncertain. The V end lost 9 bases, the J end lost 3 bases, and 21 bases lay between the germline ends. CDR3 size: 15 residues. The DNA of the CDR3 is TGTGCCACCCGCCCGGGACCGCCTGTTGAAGAGACCCAGTACTTC. Translation gives CATRPGPPVEETQYF.